This is a list of T cell receptor beta chains from one sample in a study of blood T cell repertoires in COVID-19. The table came from immunoSEQ multiplex PCR; TCRdb's copy has only in-frame clones and leaves some out. The table shows about 76,000 clones, with 90% occurring only once. Sequencing was carried out using peripheral blood. Receptors originate from a woman aged 50 to 60 in a cohort sampled during active COVID-19. The CDR3 runs from the conserved cysteine through the conserved F or W. The order of the fields is J gene, V gene, clone size, D gene, CDR3 protein, CDR3 DNA. The D gene is left open where the match is weak. The size field is filled for only some rows; it gives once, few, many or a size class.

TRBJ2-5,TRBV10-2,-,-,CASGFSGTQYF,TGCGCCAGCGGCTTTTCGGGGACCCAGTACTTC
TRBJ2-3,TRBV10-1,-,TRBD2,CASNALAGETTYF,TGCGCCAGCAATGCACTAGCGGGAGAGACTACGTATTTT
TRBJ2-3,TRBV11-2,-,TRBD2,CASSLDQRETDTQYF,TGTGCCAGCAGCTTAGATCAGCGGGAGACAGATACGCAGTATTTT
TRBJ2-1,TRBV6-2/TRBV6-3,-,TRBD2,CASSYYPGTSGRGPYNEQFF,TGTGCCAGCAGTTATTATCCTGGGACTAGCGGGAGGGGCCCCTACAATGAGCAGTTCTTC
TRBJ2-1,TRBV5-6,-,TRBD2,CASSGLAGGRHEQFF,TGTGCCAGCAGCGGTCTCGCGGGAGGAAGACATGAGCAGTTCTTC
TRBJ2-7,TRBV6-5,-,-,CASKKGLEYEQYF,TGTGCCAGCAAGAAGGGGTTGGAGTACGAGCAGTACTTC
TRBJ2-1,TRBV15,-,TRBD2,CATSRSGTSGGWNEQFF,TGTGCCACCAGCAGATCCGGGACTAGCGGGGGGTGGAATGAGCAGTTCTTC
TRBJ2-1,TRBV6-6,-,TRBD1,CASRGPSRGRENEQFF,TGTGCCAGCAGGGGGCCGTCTAGGGGGCGCGAAAATGAGCAGTTCTTC
TRBJ2-3,TRBV13,-,TRBD2,CASSLGRGTDTQYF,TGTGCCAGCAGCCTCGGGCGGGGGACAGATACGCAGTATTTT
TRBJ2-2,TRBV19,-,-,CATTDRNTGELFF,TGTGCCACAACGGACAGGAACACCGGGGAGCTGTTTTTT
TRBJ2-7,TRBV9,-,-,CASSLDGTPLNYEQYF,TGTGCCAGCTCTCTAGATGGGACTCCCCTTAACTACGAGCAGTACTTC
TRBJ2-7,TRBV12-5,-,TRBD2,CASGQCRGVSGRPSYEQYF,TGTGCTAGTGGCCAATGCCGCGGGGTTAGCGGGAGGCCATCCTACGAGCAGTACTTC
TRBJ1-4,TRBV19,-,TRBD1,CASSITGVSNEKLFF,TGTGCCAGTAGTATCACAGGGGTTTCTAATGAAAAACTGTTTTTT
TRBJ1-1,TRBV3-1/TRBV3-2,-,-,CASSQDARVAFF,TGTGCCAGCAGCCAAGATGCCAGGGTAGCTTTCTTT
TRBJ2-1,TRBV13,-,TRBD2,CASSFLAGGVHNEQFF,TGTGCCAGCAGCTTTTTAGCGGGAGGGGTGCACAATGAGCAGTTCTTC
TRBJ2-5,TRBV23-1,-,TRBD2,CASSQGLAGELGTQYF,TGCGCCAGCAGTCAAGGATTAGCGGGAGAATTGGGGACCCAGTACTTC
TRBJ2-3,TRBV6-5,-,-,CASTLTDTQYF,TGTGCCAGCACCCTCACAGATACGCAGTATTTT
TRBJ1-2,TRBV28,-,-,CASSDLPMGRGAQGYTF,TGTGCCAGCAGCGACCTTCCCATGGGGCGGGGGGCGCAAGGCTACACCTTC
TRBJ1-1,TRBV7-9,-,-,CASTAGTPLSAFF,TGTGCCAGCACCGCAGGGACACCCTTATCGGCTTTCTTT
TRBJ1-1,TRBV3-1/TRBV3-2,-,-,CASSQGMSLNGGTEAFF,TGTGCCAGCAGCCAAGGAATGAGTCTAAACGGGGGCACTGAAGCTTTCTTT
TRBJ1-5,TRBV19,-,TRBD1,CASTWARGQPQHF,TGTGCCAGTACCTGGGCCAGGGGGCAGCCCCAGCATTTT
TRBJ1-3,TRBV15,-,-,CATSNPGKTNTIYF,TGTGCCACCAGTAACCCGGGAAAGACTAACACCATATATTTT
TRBJ2-1,TRBV7-8,-,TRBD1,CASSWAGTGINEQFF,TGTGCCAGCAGCTGGGCCGGGACAGGGATCAATGAGCAGTTCTTC
TRBJ2-5,TRBV5-1,few,-,CASSLNQRTLETQYF,TGCGCCAGCAGCTTGAACCAGCGGACCTTAGAGACCCAGTACTTC
TRBJ2-5,TRBV27,once,TRBD1,CASSSADRVQETQYF,TGTGCCAGCAGTTCGGCGGACAGGGTCCAAGAGACCCAGTACTTC
TRBJ1-3,TRBV28,-,TRBD1,CASSSGGQTGHTIYF,TGTGCCAGCAGTTCAGGGGGGCAGACCGGTCACACCATATATTTT
TRBJ1-2,TRBV5-8,-,TRBD1,CASSPHPGQKVAGYTF,TGTGCCAGCAGCCCCCACCCGGGACAGAAGGTCGCTGGCTACACCTTC
TRBJ1-5,TRBV28,-,-,CASSRFSNQPQHF,TGTGCCAGCAGTCGGTTCAGCAATCAGCCCCAGCATTTT
TRBJ2-1,TRBV28,-,TRBD1,CASSLGDSYNEQFF,TGTGCCAGCAGTTTGGGGGACAGCTACAATGAGCAGTTCTTC
TRBJ2-1,TRBV28,once,TRBD1,CASSKPGQYYNEQFF,TGTGCCAGCAGTAAACCGGGACAGTACTACAATGAGCAGTTCTTC
TRBJ2-1,TRBV6-2/TRBV6-3,-,TRBD2,CASSYREGHNEQFF,TGTGCCAGCAGTTATCGGGAGGGCCACAATGAGCAGTTCTTC
TRBJ2-1,TRBV28,-,TRBD1,CASSLNRDRYLNEQFF,TGTGCCAGCAGCCTTAACCGGGACAGGTACCTCAATGAGCAGTTCTTC
TRBJ2-3,TRBV7-9,-,-,CASSPSSTDTQYF,TGTGCCAGCAGCCCGTCTAGCACAGATACGCAGTATTTT
TRBJ2-1,TRBV9,-,TRBD2,CASSVGLAGELSYNEQFF,TGTGCCAGCAGCGTAGGATTAGCGGGGGAACTCTCCTACAATGAGCAGTTCTTC
TRBJ2-7,TRBV11-2,-,TRBD1,CASSPQGQGAYEQYF,TGTGCCAGCAGCCCCCAAGGACAGGGGGCCTACGAGCAGTACTTC
TRBJ1-5,TRBV27,-,-,CASSYRGDYQPQHF,TGTGCCAGCAGCTATCGAGGGGACTATCAGCCCCAGCATTTT
TRBJ2-7,TRBV25-1,-,-,CASRGHRVYEQYF,TGTGCCAGCAGGGGACACAGGGTATACGAGCAGTACTTC
TRBJ2-1,TRBV27,-,-,CASSFSPRRSSYNEQFF,TGTGCCAGCAGTTTTTCCCCCCGGAGAAGCTCCTACAATGAGCAGTTCTTC
TRBJ2-7,TRBV28,-,-,CASSPLYREPYEQYF,TGTGCCAGCAGTCCACTCTACAGGGAACCCTACGAGCAGTACTTC
TRBJ2-6,TRBV19,-,TRBD1,CASNTGGTGANVLTF,TGTGCCAGTAACACAGGGGGGACTGGGGCCAACGTCCTGACTTTC
TRBJ1-1,TRBV28,once,-,CATAAMNTEAFF,TGTGCCACCGCGGCCATGAACACTGAAGCTTTCTTT
TRBJ1-2,TRBV9,-,-,CASSVGLEGGYTF,TGTGCCAGCAGCGTAGGACTGGAGGGGGGCTACACCTTC
TRBJ2-3,TRBV19,-,TRBD2,CASRTREGRGDTQYF,TGTGCCAGTAGGACGCGGGAGGGCCGCGGAGATACGCAGTATTTT
TRBJ2-2,TRBV2,-,TRBD2,CASSELAGAGELFF,TGTGCCAGCAGTGAACTAGCGGGAGCTGGGGAGCTGTTTTTT
TRBJ1-1,TRBV2,-,-,CASSGGDTEAFF,TGTGCCAGCTCCGGAGGGGACACTGAAGCTTTCTTT
TRBJ2-3,TRBV10-3,-,TRBD1,CAIRGQGDDTQYF,TGTGCCATCAGGGGACAGGGAGACGATACGCAGTATTTT
TRBJ2-7,TRBV6-6,-,TRBD2,CASSRSREGTYEQYF,TGTGCCAGCAGTCGATCCCGGGAGGGGACATACGAGCAGTACTTC
TRBJ2-1,TRBV18,-,TRBD2,CASSPQREWGNEQFF,TGTGCCAGCTCACCACAGCGGGAGTGGGGGAATGAGCAGTTCTTC
TRBJ2-7,TRBV27,once,TRBD1,CASSFSRGLTYEQYF,TGTGCCAGCAGTTTTTCGAGGGGGCTCACGTACGAGCAGTACTTC
TRBJ1-2,TRBV13,-,-,CASSLGRGRAGYGYTF,TGTGCCAGCAGCTTGGGGCGGGGAAGGGCCGGCTATGGCTACACCTTC
TRBJ2-3,TRBV15,-,-,CATSRDRGSRTDTQYF,TGTGCCACCAGCAGAGATAGGGGGTCCCGCACAGATACGCAGTATTTT
TRBJ1-3,TRBV7-5,-,-,CVRSLDRGTGNTIYF,TGTGTCAGAAGCTTGGACAGGGGGACTGGAAACACCATATATTTT